Shown below are 18 T cell receptor beta chains from a single sample sequenced in a study of cytomegalovirus exposure and HLA in healthy donors. The study ran its PCR with 60 Vbeta and 13 Jbeta primers. Sequencing was performed with immunoSEQ multiplex PCR; in TCRdb, only in-frame clones are kept and a portion is missing. The sample lists approximately 120,000 clones; roughly 69% were seen once. Sequenced sample: PBMCs. The receptors shown here come from a woman in her 70s in good health and CMV-seropositive.

The chain combines TRBV5-1 with TRBJ2-1; D is undetermined. V lost 7 bases and J lost 0, with 14 bases in between. There are 15 residues in the CDR3. In germline, CDR1 is SGHRS, CDR2 YFSETQ. The CDR3: CASRSSLVSYNEQFF. The CDR3 DNA follows: TGCGCCAGCCGATCGTCCCTAGTCTCCTACAATGAGCAGTTCTTC.

The chain links TRBV6-1 to TRBJ1-5; D is possibly TRBD1 (5 bases). Trimming removed 0 bases from V and 5 bases from J, with 8 bases in between. This CDR3 is 14 amino acids long. Germline V gene lookup returns CDR1 MNHNS and CDR2 SASEGT. CDR3 in DNA: TGTGCCAGCAGTGAAGCTCAGGGCTATCAGCCCCAGCATTTT. Encoded protein: CASSEAQGYQPQHF.

This clone has only a few counts. The gene calls are TRBV2 and TRBJ1-4; 9 bases line up with TRBD1. Unmatched junction bases numbered 8, after V lost 7 bases and J lost 8 bases. CDR3 length: 14 amino acids. Germline V gives CDR1 SNHLY, CDR2 FYNNEI. CDR3 nucleotides: TGTGCCAGCACTAGACAGGGGGTCGGAGAAAAACTGTTTTTT. It specifies CASTRQGVGEKLFF.

V usage is TRBV15 and J usage is TRBJ1-3; tentative D call: TRBD1 (5 bases). The CDR3 is 15 residues long. Germline values: CDR1 LNHNV, CDR2 YYDKDF (reference sequence). Trimming shortened V by 5 bases and J by 2 bases, and 13 bases separated the two germline ends. The chain's CDR3 is CATSSGPVAGNTIYF. CDR3 coding DNA: TGTGCCACCAGCTCAGGGCCTGTGGCTGGAAACACCATATATTTT.

V gene TRBV18 combines with J gene TRBJ2-3; D not certain. Trimming left V 3 bases short and J 5 bases short, with 18 bases between. The CDR3 contains 16 residues. Germline V CDR1 and CDR2: KGHSH, LQKENI. Here the CDR3 reads CASSPLLELVRDTQYF. The CDR3 DNA reads as TGTGCCAGCTCACCCCTACTGGAGCTCGTGCGAGATACGCAGTATTTT. Combining the CDR3 with reference TRBV18 and TRBJ2-3 gives the whole variable domain NAGVMQNPRHLVRRRGQEARLRCSPMKGHSHVYWYRQLPEEGLKFMVYLQKENIIDESGMPKERFSAEFPKEGPSILRIQQVVRGDSAAYFCASSPLLELVRDTQYFGPGTRLTVL.

The rearrangement joins TRBV2 to TRBJ2-5; D unresolved. Trimming took 4 bases from V and 4 from J, leaving 19 bases between them. CDR1 SNHLY and CDR2 FYNNEI come from the germline V gene. The CDR3 contains 16 residues. The CDR3, as DNA: TGTGCCAGCAGTGGGTCACGGCAGGAAGTACGAGAGACCCAGTACTTC. Amino acids: CASSGSRQEVRETQYF. Supplemented by reference TRBV2 and TRBJ2-5, the full variable domain reads EPEVTQTPSHQVTQMGQEVILRCVPISNHLYFYWYRQILGQKVEFLVSFYNNEISEKSEIFDDQFSVERPDGSNFTLKIRSTKLEDSAMYFCASSGSRQEVRETQYFGPGTRLLVL.

The V and J genes are TRBV7-2 and TRBJ2-2; TRBD2 matches at 7 bases. This CDR3 spans 14 amino acids. In germline, CDR1 is SGHTA, CDR2 FQGNSA. V shed 5 bases, J shed 8 bases, and the junction held 8 bases outside the gene matches. This CDR3 reads CASSRSTGGGELFF. Here the CDR3 DNA reads TGTGCCAGCAGCCGGTCCACGGGGGGTGGGGAGCTGTTTTTT.

The rearrangement uses TRBV5-1 and TRBJ1-5; D is undetermined. V lost 0 bases and J 5 bases, leaving 12 bases between the germline ends. CDR1 and CDR2 (germline): SGHRS, YFSETQ. The CDR3 is 15 amino acids. Here the CDR3 reads CASSLDIGNHQPQHF. CDR3 nucleotides: TGCGCCAGCAGCTTGGACATCGGGAATCATCAGCCCCAGCATTTT.

V and J are TRBV4-3 and TRBJ2-1; possibly TRBD2 for D (5 bases). Germline CDR1 LGHNA, CDR2 YSLEER. This CDR3 spans 16 amino acids. Trimming stripped 1 base from V and 1 base from J, with 11 bases between. The CDR3 sequence: CASSQVPSSSYNEQFF. DNA for the CDR3: TGCGCCAGCAGCCAAGTTCCTAGCTCTTCCTACAATGAGCAGTTCTTC.

The chain recombines TRBV30 with TRBJ1-5; no definite D call. The CDR3 consists of 13 residues. The germline V and J ends were trimmed by 3 bases and 6 bases, with 12 bases remaining between them. In germline, CDR1 is GTSNPN, CDR2 SVGIG (reference sequence). This CDR3 reads CAWSVEGTQPQHF. The CDR3 coding sequence is TGTGCCTGGAGCGTAGAGGGAACTCAGCCCCAGCATTTT. The full variable domain, rest sourced from reference TRBV30 and TRBJ1-5, is SQTIHQWPATLVQPVGSPLSLECTVEGTSNPNLYWYRQAAGRGLQLLFYSVGIGQISSEVPQNLSASRPQDRQFILSSKKLLLSDSGFYLCAWSVEGTQPQHFGDGTRLSIL.

The rearrangement uses TRBV6-5 and TRBJ1-1; tentative D call: TRBD1 (6 bases). CDR1 and CDR2 (germline): MNHEY, SVGAGI. Trimming shortened V by 5 bases and J by 2 bases, and 9 bases separated the two germline ends. CDR3 length: 13 amino acids. The CDR3 loop reads CASSPRGNTEAFF. Written as DNA, the CDR3 is TGTGCCAGCAGTCCCAGGGGTAACACTGAAGCTTTCTTT.

This clone was seen just once. This chain joins TRBV27 and TRBJ1-5; tentatively, D is TRBD1 (6 bases). V was clipped by 2 bases and J by 4 bases, with 9 bases between them. This CDR3 contains 14 residues. The germline CDR1 and CDR2 sequences are MNHEY and SMNVEV (reference sequence). The CDR3 here is CASSLARGNQPQHF. The CDR3 DNA sequence: TGTGCCAGCAGTTTAGCCAGGGGAAATCAGCCCCAGCATTTT.

For this clone: An end of the junction differs from the germline gene, which may be a read error. Other DNA variants within this sample encode the same CDR3. This chain connects TRBV29-1 to TRBJ2-7; TRBD1 matches 7 bases. The CDR3 runs to 11 residues. Germline V gene sequence: CDR1 SQVTM, CDR2 ANQGSEA. The CDR3 bases are TGCAGCGTTGAAGTTCTTGGACAGGTAAACTTC. It encodes CSVEVLGQVNF.

This clone was observed a few times. Germline and junction disagree at one end, which may indicate a read error. The rearrangement uses TRBV7-9 and TRBJ1-2, with D unclear. This CDR3 has 12 residues. Per the germline V gene, CDR1 is SEHNR and CDR2 is FQNEAQ (reference sequence). DNA for the CDR3: TGTTCCAGCAGCCGAACCGGGGTTGGCTACACCTTC. Amino acid sequence: CSSSRTGVGYTF.

This chain connects TRBV30 to TRBJ2-5; 7 bases line up with TRBD2. This CDR3 has 13 amino acids. Germline V gene sequence: CDR1 GTSNPN, CDR2 SVGIG (reference sequence). The junction had 5 bases not matched to a gene; V was cut back by 3 bases and J by 4 bases. The CDR3 protein is CAWSRLAAETQYF. The CDR3, as DNA: TGTGCCTGGAGCAGACTAGCAGCAGAGACCCAGTACTTC. Supplemented by reference TRBV30 and TRBJ2-5, the full variable domain reads SQTIHQWPATLVQPVGSPLSLECTVEGTSNPNLYWYRQAAGRGLQLLFYSVGIGQISSEVPQNLSASRPQDRQFILSSKKLLLSDSGFYLCAWSRLAAETQYFGPGTRLLVL.

The chain couples TRBV7-8 to TRBJ2-3; D perhaps matches TRBD2 (6 bases). The germline V and J ends were trimmed by 1 base and 2 bases, with 16 bases remaining between them. The CDR3 sequence is 17 residues long. CDR1 and CDR2 from the germline V gene are SGHVS and FQNEAQ. The DNA of the CDR3 is TGTGCCAGCAGCTTAGTCCCGCCGGGACTTACCACAGATACGCAGTATTTT. This sequence encodes CASSLVPPGLTTDTQYF. Full variable domain (missing parts from reference TRBV7-8 and TRBJ2-3): GAGVSQSPRYKVAKRGQDVALRCDPISGHVSLFWYQQALGQGPEFLTYFQNEAQLDKSGLPSDRFFAERPEGSVSTLKIQRTQQEDSAVYLCASSLVPPGLTTDTQYFGPGTRLTVL.

For this clone: In the same sample, other DNA sequences code for this CDR3. The rearrangement joins TRBV5-1 to TRBJ2-3; no clear D. The CDR3 sequence is 15 residues long. Germline V gene data show CDR1 as SGHRS and CDR2 as YFSETQ. Between the trimmed V and J ends, which lost 4 bases and 1 base, there was a span of 13 bases. As DNA, the CDR3 is TGCGCCAGCAGCCCGAACTCACCGGGCACAGATACGCAGTATTTT. It specifies CASSPNSPGTDTQYF.

This sequence joins TRBV27 and TRBJ1-1; tentatively, D is TRBD1 (5 bases). Germline V gene lookup returns CDR1 MNHEY and CDR2 SMNVEV (reference sequence). Trimming took off 7 bases at V and 0 bases at J, with 12 bases between the two ends. The CDR3 length is 14 residues. The DNA for the CDR3 is TGTGCCAGCATTGGGGCAGCCCTGAACACTGAAGCTTTCTTT. The encoded protein is CASIGAALNTEAFF.